The 22 T cell receptor beta chains listed next were all sequenced from one sample in a study of blood T cell repertoires in COVID-19. Generated by immunoSEQ multiplex PCR, the TCRdb table keeps only in-frame clones and is missing some. Counted here are 73,000 or so clones, around 83% occurring once; the ten biggest clones make up more than 5%. Sequencing was done on a sample of peripheral blood. All receptors derive from an older woman with acute or convalescent COVID-19.

The genes are TRBV7-9 and TRBJ2-2; 10 positions agree with TRBD1. Trimming cost V 5 bases and J 3 bases; bases outside gene matches: 3. The V gene's germline CDR1 is SEHNR and CDR2 FQNEAQ (reference sequence). The CDR3 has 15 residues. The CDR3 spells CASSRGTGDTGELFF. The CDR3 DNA is TGTGCCAGCAGCCGCGGGACAGGGGACACCGGGGAGCTGTTTTTT.

The J gene is TRBJ1-1, the V gene TRBV11-2; unclear D gene. Trimming pared 5 bases from V and 1 base from J, leaving 11 bases between. Germline CDR1 and CDR2: SGHAT and FQNNGV. The CDR3 consists of 14 residues. The CDR3 here is CASSIKTGNTEAFF. The CDR3 DNA is TGTGCCAGCAGCATAAAGACGGGGAACACTGAAGCTTTCTTT.

The chain couples TRBV5-8 to TRBJ1-4, with D perhaps TRBD1 (5 bases). Germline CDR1 and CDR2: SGHTS and YDEGEE. The CDR3 spans 15 residues. Trimming took off 0 bases at V and 10 bases at J, with 16 bases between the two ends. Written as DNA, the CDR3 is TGTGCCAGCAGCTTGGAAGGAGGGACCCAAGGAAAACTGTTTTTT. This sequence encodes CASSLEGGTQGKLFF.

The DNA for the CDR3 is TGTGCCACCAGTGACTCACACAGGGGTCAACCCTACGAGCAGTACTTC. Translated: CATSDSHRGQPYEQYF. The genes are TRBV24-1 and TRBJ2-7; 7 bases match TRBD1. This CDR3 has 16 residues. J lost 2 bases, V lost 4 bases, and 10 bases had no gene match. CDR1 and CDR2 from the germline V gene are KGHDR and SFDVKD.

The gene calls are TRBV5-6 and TRBJ2-7, with unresolved D. The germline CDR1 and CDR2 sequences are SGHDT and YYEEEE. This CDR3 is 13 amino acids long. The V gene lost 3 bases and the J gene lost 2 bases, with 9 bases spanning the gap. This CDR3 reads CASSSTLTYEQYF. In DNA form, the CDR3 reads TGTGCCAGCAGCTCGACTCTGACCTACGAGCAGTACTTC.

The V call is TRBV6-4, the J call TRBJ1-1; TRBD1 matches 7 bases. Losses at the gene ends were 7 bases for V and 1 base for J; bases not matched to a gene: 6. The CDR3 extends over 14 amino acids. Germline CDR1 and CDR2: MRHNA and SNTAGT. The CDR3 protein is CASKGQTGNTEAFF. In nucleotides, the CDR3 is TGTGCCAGCAAGGGACAGACTGGGAACACTGAAGCTTTCTTT.

The chain is built from TRBV30 and TRBJ2-3; 8 bases agree with TRBD2. The CDR3 runs 15 residues. V lost 2 bases to trimming and J lost 6 bases; unmatched junction nucleotides: 10. Germline V gene sequence: CDR1 GTSNPN, CDR2 SVGIG (reference sequence). The chain's CDR3 is CAWSKTSGRPDTQYF. The CDR3 DNA reads TGTGCCTGGAGTAAAACTAGCGGACGTCCGGATACGCAGTATTTT. The full variable domain, its missing parts supplied by reference TRBV30 and TRBJ2-3, is SQTIHQWPATLVQPVGSPLSLECTVEGTSNPNLYWYRQAAGRGLQLLFYSVGIGQISSEVPQNLSASRPQDRQFILSSKKLLLSDSGFYLCAWSKTSGRPDTQYFGPGTRLTVL.

This chain links TRBV5-1 with TRBJ1-6; 8 bases align to TRBD1. The CDR3 is 15 amino acids. Looked up from germline, CDR1 is SGHRS and CDR2 is YFSETQ. V was clipped by 0 bases and J by 8 bases; unmatched bases: 4. The CDR3 DNA reads TGCGCCAGCAGCTTGGGACAGGGGAGGGATTCACCCCTCCACTTT. This translates into CASSLGQGRDSPLHF.

This chain uses TRBV9 with TRBJ1-1; D not resolved. This CDR3 is built from 15 residues. V lost 0 bases, J lost 1 base, and 10 bases lay in between. CDR1 and CDR2 (germline): SGDLS, YYNGEE. CDR3 loop: CASSVGQNQNTEAFF. CDR3 nucleotides: TGTGCCAGCAGCGTAGGGCAGAACCAGAACACTGAAGCTTTCTTT.

The J gene is TRBJ1-2, the V gene TRBV18; D is unresolved. Germline values: CDR1 KGHSH, CDR2 LQKENI. This CDR3 has 14 residues. The V and J ends lost 1 base and 4 bases respectively, with 10 bases between them. CDR3 nucleotide sequence: TGTGCCAGCTCACCACGAAGGGAGGGCTATGGCTACACCTTC. It translates to CASSPRREGYGYTF.

V and J are TRBV14 and TRBJ2-3; D possibly corresponds to TRBD1 (5 bases). The ends were cut back, 2 bases at V and 4 bases at J, with 19 bases in the middle. CDR3 length: 17 residues. Germline lookup yields CDR1 SGHDN and CDR2 FVKESK. The CDR3 DNA reads TGTGCCAGCAGCCAATTGCGGACAAGTCCCCCACCAGATACGCAGTATTTT. The encoded protein is CASSQLRTSPPPDTQYF.

This clone was detected once. The chain employs TRBV6-8 and TRBJ1-5; TRBD1 agrees at 10 bases. In germline, CDR1 is MNHGY, CDR2 SAAAGT. J lost 5 bases, V lost 1 base, and 5 bases had no gene match. The CDR3 sequence is 16 residues long. CDR3: CASSYFGQGEDQPQHF. DNA of the CDR3: TGTGCCAGCAGTTACTTTGGACAGGGGGAGGATCAGCCCCAGCATTTT.

The chain joins TRBV5-4 to TRBJ2-1; weak D call: TRBD2 (7 bases). The CDR3 loop spans 16 amino acids. V was shortened by 4 bases and J by 5 bases, with 19 bases between the two germline ends. Germline CDR1 is SGHNT and CDR2 is YYREEE (reference sequence). CDR3 sequence reads: CASSRGAGLGNNEQFF. The CDR3 nucleotides read TGTGCCAGCAGCCGGGGGGCTGGCTTAGGGAACAATGAGCAGTTCTTC.

V is TRBV6-4 and J is TRBJ1-1; no clear D gene. CDR3 size: 13 residues. The germline gives CDR1 MRHNA, CDR2 SNTAGT. The V and J ends lost 3 bases and 0 bases respectively, with 5 bases between them. CDR3 loop: CASSEQLNTEAFF. CDR3 nucleotides: TGTGCCAGCAGTGAACAGCTGAACACTGAAGCTTTCTTT.

This chain uses TRBV9 with TRBJ1-2; 7 nucleotides agree with TRBD1. The CDR3 spans 15 residues. CDR1 is SGDLS, CDR2 YYNGEE, per germline. Germline trimming cut 2 bases from V and 8 bases from J; bases unmatched to any gene: 12. The CDR3 spells CASSVDRWGARGYTF. Here the CDR3 DNA reads TGTGCCAGCAGCGTGGACAGGTGGGGGGCGCGGGGCTACACCTTC.

The CDR3 nucleotides read TGTGCCAGCCCATCCCGGGGGGGGTCGTACAATGAGCAGTTCTTC. Translation gives CASPSRGGSYNEQFF. The chain uses TRBV21-1 and TRBJ2-1; the D segment call TRBD2 is taken from the table without a DNA check. TRBV21-1 is a known pseudogene. The CDR3 has 15 amino acids.

The chain recombines TRBV5-4 with TRBJ1-3, with TRBD1 as a possible D gene (6 bases). V was clipped by 1 base and J by 4 bases, with 6 bases between them. The CDR3 has 13 residues. Germline V gene lookup returns CDR1 SGHNT and CDR2 YYREEE (reference sequence). In DNA form, the CDR3 reads TGTGCCAGCAGCTTGCAGGGGGGAAACACCATATATTTT. Its protein product is CASSLQGGNTIYF.

The chain joins TRBV3-1 (or the pseudogene TRBV3-2) to TRBJ2-7, with D hard to call. The V end lost 0 bases, the J end lost 2 bases, and 11 bases lay between the germline ends. CDR1 and CDR2 (germline): LGHDT, YNNKEL (reference sequence). The CDR3 loop spans 15 amino acids. The CDR3 reads CASSQDSGFPYEQYF. CDR3 sequence (DNA): TGTGCCAGCAGCCAAGATAGTGGTTTTCCCTACGAGCAGTACTTC.

J is TRBJ1-4 and V is TRBV29-1; D is possibly TRBD1 (6 bases). The CDR3 is made up of 12 amino acids. Germline values: CDR1 SQVTM, CDR2 ANQGSEA. The ends were cut back, 4 bases at V and 8 bases at J, with 11 bases in the middle. The CDR3 DNA sequence: TGCAGCGTTGCCAGGGGTGGAGAAAAACTGTTTTTT. As protein: CSVARGGEKLFF. Variable domain in full (rest from reference TRBV29-1 and TRBJ1-4): SAVISQKPSRDICQRGTSLTIQCQVDSQVTMMFWYRQQPGQSLTLIATANQGSEATYESGFVIDKFPISRPNLTFSTLTVSNMSPEDSSIYLCSVARGGEKLFFGSGTQLSVL.

This chain's CDR3 is CASSSGTGQYQETQYF. The CDR3 bases are TGTGCCAGCAGCTCCGGGACAGGGCAGTACCAAGAGACCCAGTACTTC. The genes are TRBV5-4 and TRBJ2-5; 9 bases align to TRBD1. The CDR3 contains 16 residues. V was pared by 3 bases and J by 0 bases, with 6 bases of the junction left unmatched. Germline V lookup: CDR1 SGHNT, CDR2 YYREEE (reference sequence).

The rearrangement links TRBV6-5 to TRBJ1-6; tentatively, D is TRBD1 (5 bases). This CDR3 is 15 amino acids long. The germline V gene encodes CDR1 MNHEY and CDR2 SVGAGI. Trimming removed 7 bases at V and 7 bases at J, with 17 bases between. This CDR3 is CASTRGGMDNSPLHF. The CDR3 DNA is TGTGCCAGCACCCGTGGGGGGATGGACAATTCACCCCTCCACTTT.

The genes are TRBV10-3 and TRBJ1-2; 7 bases agree with TRBD1. The length of the CDR3 is 14 residues. In germline, CDR1 is ENHRY, CDR2 SYGVKD. V lost 5 bases and J lost 1; bases outside the gene matches: 4. The CDR3 protein is CAISLGQDNYGYTF. CDR3 sequence (DNA): TGTGCCATCAGTCTAGGACAGGATAACTATGGCTACACCTTC.